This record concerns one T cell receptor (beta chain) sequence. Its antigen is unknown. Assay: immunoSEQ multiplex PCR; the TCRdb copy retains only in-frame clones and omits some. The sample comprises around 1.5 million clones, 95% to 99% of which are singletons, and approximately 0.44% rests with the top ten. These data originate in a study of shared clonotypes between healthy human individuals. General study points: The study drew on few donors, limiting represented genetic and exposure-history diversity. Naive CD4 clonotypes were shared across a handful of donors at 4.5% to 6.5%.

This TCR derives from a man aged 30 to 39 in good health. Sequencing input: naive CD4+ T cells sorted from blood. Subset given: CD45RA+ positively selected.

The CDR3 DNA reads as TGTGCCAGCAGCTTGACCGGGACAGACTACGAGCAGTACTTC. It yields the protein CASSLTGTDYEQYF. This chain uses TRBV7-2 with TRBJ2-7, with 7 bases matching TRBD1. J gave up 3 bases and V 3 bases, and 5 bases lay outside the gene matches. Germline assignment: CDR1 SGHTA and CDR2 FQGNSA. The CDR3 is made up of 14 amino acids.